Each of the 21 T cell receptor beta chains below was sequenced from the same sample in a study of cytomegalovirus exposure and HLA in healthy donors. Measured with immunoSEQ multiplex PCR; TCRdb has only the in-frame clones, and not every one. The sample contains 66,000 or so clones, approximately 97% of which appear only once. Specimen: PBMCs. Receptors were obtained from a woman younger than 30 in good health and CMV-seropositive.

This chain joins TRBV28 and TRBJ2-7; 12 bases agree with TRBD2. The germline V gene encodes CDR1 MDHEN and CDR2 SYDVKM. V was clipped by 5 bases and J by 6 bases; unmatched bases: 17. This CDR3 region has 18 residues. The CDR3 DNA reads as TGTGCCAGCAGTGAGCTAGCGGGAGGGCCATCCTGGATTCCCGAGCAGTACTTC. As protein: CASSELAGGPSWIPEQYF.

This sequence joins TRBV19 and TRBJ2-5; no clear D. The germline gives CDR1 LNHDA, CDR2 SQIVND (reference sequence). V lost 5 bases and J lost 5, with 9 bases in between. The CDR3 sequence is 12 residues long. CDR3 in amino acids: CASSPLGETQYF. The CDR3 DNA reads TGTGCCAGTAGTCCCCTCGGGGAGACCCAGTACTTC. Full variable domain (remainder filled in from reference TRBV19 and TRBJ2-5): DGGITQSPKYLFRKEGQNVTLSCEQNLNHDAMYWYRQDPGQGLRLIYYSQIVNDFQKGDIAEGYSVSREKKESFPLTVTSAQKNPTAFYLCASSPLGETQYFGPGTRLLVL.

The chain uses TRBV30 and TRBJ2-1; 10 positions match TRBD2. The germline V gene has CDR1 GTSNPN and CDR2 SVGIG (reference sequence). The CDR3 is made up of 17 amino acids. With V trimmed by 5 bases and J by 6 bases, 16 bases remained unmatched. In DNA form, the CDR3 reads TGTGCCTGGGTCACTCGTCTCCTAGCGGGAGACAGCAATGAGCAGTTCTTC. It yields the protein CAWVTRLLAGDSNEQFF.

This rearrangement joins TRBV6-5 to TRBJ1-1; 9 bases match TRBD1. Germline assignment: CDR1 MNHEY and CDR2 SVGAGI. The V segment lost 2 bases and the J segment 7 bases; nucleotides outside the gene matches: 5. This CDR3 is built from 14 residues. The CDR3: CASSYRDRASEAFF. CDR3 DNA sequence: TGTGCCAGCAGTTACCGGGACAGGGCGAGTGAAGCTTTCTTT.

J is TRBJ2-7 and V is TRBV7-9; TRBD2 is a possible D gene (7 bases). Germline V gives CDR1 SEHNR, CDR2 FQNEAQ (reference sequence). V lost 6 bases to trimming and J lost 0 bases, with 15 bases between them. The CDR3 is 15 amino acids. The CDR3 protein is CASSFTGGASYEQYF. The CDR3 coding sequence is TGTGCCAGCAGTTTTACGGGGGGCGCCTCCTACGAGCAGTACTTC.

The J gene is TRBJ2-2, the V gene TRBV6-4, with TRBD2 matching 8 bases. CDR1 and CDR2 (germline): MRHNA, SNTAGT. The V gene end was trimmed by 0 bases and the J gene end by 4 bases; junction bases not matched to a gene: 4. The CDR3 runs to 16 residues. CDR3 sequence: CASSDSKRESTGELFF. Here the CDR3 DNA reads TGTGCCAGCAGTGACTCGAAGCGGGAGAGCACCGGGGAGCTGTTTTTT.

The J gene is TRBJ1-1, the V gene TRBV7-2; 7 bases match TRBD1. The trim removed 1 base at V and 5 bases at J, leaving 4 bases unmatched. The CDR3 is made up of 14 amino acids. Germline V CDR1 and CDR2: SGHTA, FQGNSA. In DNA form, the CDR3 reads TGTGCCAGCAGCTTAGAACCACAGGGGACTGAAGCTTTCTTT. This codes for CASSLEPQGTEAFF.

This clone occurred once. DNA of the CDR3: TGTGCCAGCAGCTCCACCCTGGGACAGGGTGGTGAAAAACTGTTTTTT. Encoded protein: CASSSTLGQGGEKLFF. This chain connects TRBV7-6 to TRBJ1-4; 9 bases map to TRBD1. Germline V gives CDR1 SGHVS, CDR2 FNYEAQ. Trimming at V came to 4 bases and at J to 7 bases, leaving 10 bases not matched to a gene. CDR3 length: 16 residues.

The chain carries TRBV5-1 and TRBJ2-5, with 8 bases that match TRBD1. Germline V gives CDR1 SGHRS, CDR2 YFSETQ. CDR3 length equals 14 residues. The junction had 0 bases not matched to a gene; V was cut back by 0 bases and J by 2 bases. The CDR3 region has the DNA TGCGCCAGCAGCTTGGGACAGGGGCAAGAGACCCAGTACTTC. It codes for CASSLGQGQETQYF.

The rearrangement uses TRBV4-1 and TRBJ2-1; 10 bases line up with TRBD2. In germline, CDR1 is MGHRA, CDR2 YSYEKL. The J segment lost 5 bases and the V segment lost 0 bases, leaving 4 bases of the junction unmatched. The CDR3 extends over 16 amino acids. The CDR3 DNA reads TGCGCCAGCAGCCAAGAGGCTAGCGGGAGCCACAATGAGCAGTTCTTC. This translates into CASSQEASGSHNEQFF.

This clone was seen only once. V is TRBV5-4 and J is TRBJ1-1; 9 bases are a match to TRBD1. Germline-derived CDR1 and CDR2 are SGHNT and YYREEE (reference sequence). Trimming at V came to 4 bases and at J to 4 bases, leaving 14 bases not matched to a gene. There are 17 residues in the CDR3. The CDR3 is CASSAPNRGRGSTEAFF. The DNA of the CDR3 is TGTGCCAGCAGCGCCCCGAACAGGGGGCGGGGGAGCACTGAAGCTTTCTTT.

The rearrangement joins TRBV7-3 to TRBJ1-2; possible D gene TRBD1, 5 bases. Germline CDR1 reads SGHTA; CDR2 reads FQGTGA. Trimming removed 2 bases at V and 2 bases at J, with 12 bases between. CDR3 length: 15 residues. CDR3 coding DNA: TGTGCCAGCAGCTTATTCGCCTCAGGGAACTATGGCTACACCTTC. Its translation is CASSLFASGNYGYTF.

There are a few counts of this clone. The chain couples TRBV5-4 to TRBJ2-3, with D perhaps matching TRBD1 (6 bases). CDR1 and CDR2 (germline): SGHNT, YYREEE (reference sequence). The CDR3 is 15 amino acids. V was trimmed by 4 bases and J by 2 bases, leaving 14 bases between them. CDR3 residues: CASSGTTGFTDTQYF. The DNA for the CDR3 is TGTGCCAGCAGCGGAACGACAGGTTTCACAGATACGCAGTATTTT.

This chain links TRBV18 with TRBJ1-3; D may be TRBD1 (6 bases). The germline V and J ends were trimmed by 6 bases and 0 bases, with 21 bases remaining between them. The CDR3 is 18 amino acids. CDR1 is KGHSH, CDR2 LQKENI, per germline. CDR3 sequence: CASSSRSRTESSGNTIYF. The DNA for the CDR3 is TGTGCCAGCTCGTCCCGCTCGCGGACAGAGAGCTCTGGAAACACCATATATTTT. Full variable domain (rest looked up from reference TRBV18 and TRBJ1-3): NAGVMQNPRHLVRRRGQEARLRCSPMKGHSHVYWYRQLPEEGLKFMVYLQKENIIDESGMPKERFSAEFPKEGPSILRIQQVVRGDSAAYFCASSSRSRTESSGNTIYFGEGSWLTVV.

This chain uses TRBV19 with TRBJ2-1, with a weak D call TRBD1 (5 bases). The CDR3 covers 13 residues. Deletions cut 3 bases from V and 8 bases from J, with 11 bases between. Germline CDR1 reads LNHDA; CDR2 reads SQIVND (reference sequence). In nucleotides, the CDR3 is TGTGCCAGTAGTATCCCAGGGTTCGATGAGCAGTTCTTC. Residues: CASSIPGFDEQFF.

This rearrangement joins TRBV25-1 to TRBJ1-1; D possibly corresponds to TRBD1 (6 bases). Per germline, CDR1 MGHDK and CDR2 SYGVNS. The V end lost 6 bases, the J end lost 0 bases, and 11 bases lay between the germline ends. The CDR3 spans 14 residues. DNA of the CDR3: TGTGCCAGCAGCCTGACAGGCTTGAACACTGAAGCTTTCTTT. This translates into CASSLTGLNTEAFF.

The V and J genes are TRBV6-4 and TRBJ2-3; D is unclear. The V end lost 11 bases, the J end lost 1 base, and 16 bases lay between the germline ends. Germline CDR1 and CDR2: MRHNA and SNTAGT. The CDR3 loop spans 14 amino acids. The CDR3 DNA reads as TGTGCCGCGAGCCCCCGAGGTGGCACAGATACGCAGTATTTT. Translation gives CAASPRGGTDTQYF.

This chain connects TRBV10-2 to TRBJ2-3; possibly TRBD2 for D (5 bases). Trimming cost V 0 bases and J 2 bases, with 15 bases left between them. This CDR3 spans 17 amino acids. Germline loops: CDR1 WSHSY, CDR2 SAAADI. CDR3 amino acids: CASSESVGSANTDTQYF. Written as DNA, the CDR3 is TGCGCCAGCAGTGAGTCGGTGGGTAGCGCCAACACAGATACGCAGTATTTT.

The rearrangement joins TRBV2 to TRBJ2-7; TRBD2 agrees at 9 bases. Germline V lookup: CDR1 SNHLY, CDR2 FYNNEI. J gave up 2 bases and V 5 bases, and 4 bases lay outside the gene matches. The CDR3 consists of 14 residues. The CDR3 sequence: CASSPSGVTYEQYF. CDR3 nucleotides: TGTGCCAGCAGTCCTAGCGGGGTAACCTACGAGCAGTACTTC.

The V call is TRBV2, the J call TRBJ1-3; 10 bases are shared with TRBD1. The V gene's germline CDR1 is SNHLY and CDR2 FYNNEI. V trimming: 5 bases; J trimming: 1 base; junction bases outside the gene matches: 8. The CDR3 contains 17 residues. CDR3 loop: CASSLYGTGASGNTIYF. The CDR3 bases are TGTGCCAGCAGTCTGTACGGGACAGGGGCATCTGGAAACACCATATATTTT.

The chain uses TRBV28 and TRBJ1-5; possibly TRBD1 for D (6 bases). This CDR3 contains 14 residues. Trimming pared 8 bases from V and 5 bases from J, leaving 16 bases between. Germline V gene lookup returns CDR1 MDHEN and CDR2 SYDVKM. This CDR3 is CASRRGGLDQPQHF. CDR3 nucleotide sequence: TGTGCCAGCCGTCGCGGGGGGCTCGATCAGCCCCAGCATTTT.